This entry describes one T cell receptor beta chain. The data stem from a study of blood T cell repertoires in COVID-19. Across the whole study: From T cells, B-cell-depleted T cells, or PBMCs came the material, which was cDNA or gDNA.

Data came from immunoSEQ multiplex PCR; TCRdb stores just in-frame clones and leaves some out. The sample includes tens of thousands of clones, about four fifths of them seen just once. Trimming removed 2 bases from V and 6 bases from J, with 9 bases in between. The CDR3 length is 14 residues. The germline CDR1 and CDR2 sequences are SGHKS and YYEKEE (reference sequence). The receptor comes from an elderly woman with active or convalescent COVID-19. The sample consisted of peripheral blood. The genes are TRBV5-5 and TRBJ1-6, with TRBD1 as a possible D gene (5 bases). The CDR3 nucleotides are TGTGCCAGCAGCTTTTACAGGATTAATTCACCCCTCCACTTT. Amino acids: CASSFYRINSPLHF.